The 6 T cell receptor beta chains below come from one sample, sequenced in a study of T cell responses to AZD1222 COVID-19 vaccine. The assay was immunoSEQ multiplex PCR, and TCRdb's table has in-frame clones only and misses some. The data show 150,000 to 160,000 clones, around nine tenths seen once. The source material was peripheral blood, sampled on day 0 of AZD1222 vaccination. These receptor sequences come from an adult in good health.

The chain is built from TRBV6-4 and TRBJ2-3; 10 bases are shared with TRBD1. Germline-derived CDR1 and CDR2 are MRHNA and SNTAGT. V trimming: 4 bases; J trimming: 1 base; junction bases outside the gene matches: 2. The CDR3 has 15 amino acids. CDR3 in amino acids: CASSGTGGGTDTQYF. The CDR3 DNA reads TGTGCCAGCAGTGGGACAGGGGGGGGCACAGATACGCAGTATTTT.

The chain employs TRBV3-1 (or the pseudogene TRBV3-2) and TRBJ2-3, with D possibly TRBD2 on 5 matching bases. The length of the CDR3 is 16 residues. Germline CDR1 is LGHDT and CDR2 is YNNKEL (reference sequence). V was trimmed by 1 base and J by 5 bases, leaving 16 bases between them. The CDR3 DNA follows: TGTGCCAGCAGCCAAGTACGAGGGAGAGCGCGAGATACGCAGTATTTT. Amino acid sequence: CASSQVRGRARDTQYF.

The J gene is TRBJ2-1, the V gene TRBV7-2; D ambiguous. Germline V gene sequence: CDR1 SGHTA, CDR2 FQGNSA. CDR3 length: 15 amino acids. Trimming stripped 5 bases from V and 2 bases from J, with 13 bases between. The CDR3, as DNA: TGTGCCAGCAGCGCAGACCCCGACCCCTACAATGAGCAGTTCTTC. Amino acid sequence: CASSADPDPYNEQFF.

This rearrangement joins TRBV7-2 to TRBJ1-1; the D is unclear. In germline, CDR1 is SGHTA, CDR2 FQGNSA. The CDR3 covers 12 residues. V was trimmed by 5 bases and J by 4 bases, leaving 8 bases between them. The CDR3: CASSPSGTEAFF. CDR3 sequence (DNA): TGTGCCAGCAGCCCCTCCGGCACTGAAGCTTTCTTT.

This clone has only one observation. The V and J genes are TRBV28 and TRBJ2-4; D gene uncertain. There are 16 residues in the CDR3. Trimming cost V 4 bases and J 0 bases, with 13 bases left between them. Germline V CDR1 and CDR2: MDHEN, SYDVKM. CDR3 DNA: TGTGCCAGCAGTTCCGCGTCAGCTGTAGCCAAAAACATTCAGTACTTC. This sequence encodes CASSSASAVAKNIQYF.

This rearrangement joins TRBV25-1 to TRBJ2-7; D may be TRBD2 (5 bases). V lost 6 bases and J lost 2, with 8 bases in between. The CDR3 has 12 amino acids. From germline, CDR1 is MGHDK and CDR2 SYGVNS. CDR3 residues: CASRADPYEQYF. The CDR3 DNA reads as TGTGCCAGCAGAGCGGATCCCTACGAGCAGTACTTC.